Shown below are 8 T cell receptor beta chains from a single sample sequenced in a study of shared clonotypes between healthy human individuals. The protocol was immunoSEQ multiplex PCR, while the TCRdb copy is restricted to in-frame clones and leaves out a portion. The data contain 2,500,000 or so clones, around 90% of them singletons. Sequenced material: naive CD4+ T cells sorted from blood. As to subset: CD45RA+ positively selected. These receptors were collected from a man aged 18 to 30 in good health.

With regard to this clone: The sample holds other DNA sequences that translate to the same CDR3. J is TRBJ2-3 and V is TRBV10-3; TRBD2 agrees at 9 bases. There are 16 residues in the CDR3. After removal of 0 bases from V and 3 bases from J, the junction contained 4 bases not matched to a gene. Germline CDR1 is ENHRY and CDR2 is SYGVKD. CDR3 sequence (DNA): TGTGCCATCAGTGAGTCGACTAGCGGTTCGACAGATACGCAGTATTTT. It yields the protein CAISESTSGSTDTQYF.

The chain combines TRBV19 with TRBJ1-1; TRBD1 is a possible D gene (6 bases). Looked up from germline, CDR1 is LNHDA and CDR2 is SQIVND (reference sequence). CDR3 length: 14 amino acids. With 5 bases removed from V and 1 base from J, the gap between germline ends came to 11 bases. CDR3 sequence (DNA): TGTGCCAGTAGTCGAGGGACATCGAACACTGAAGCTTTCTTT. This encodes CASSRGTSNTEAFF.

The chain links TRBV19 to TRBJ1-3; no clear D gene. Trimming left V 7 bases short and J 0 bases short, with 16 bases between. Germline V gene sequence: CDR1 LNHDA, CDR2 SQIVND (reference sequence). The CDR3 sequence is 16 residues long. This chain's CDR3 is CASTSLASYSGNTIYF. CDR3 nucleotide sequence: TGTGCCAGTACCTCCTTAGCCAGTTACTCTGGAAACACCATATATTTT.

Comment on this clone: The sample carries other DNA sequences with the same CDR3. V and J are TRBV5-4 and TRBJ2-5, with D possibly TRBD1 on 5 matching bases. Germline values: CDR1 SGHNT, CDR2 YYREEE (reference sequence). Between the trimmed V and J ends, which lost 0 bases and 4 bases, there was a span of 7 bases. This CDR3 contains 13 residues. The chain's CDR3 is CASSLGQGETQYF. The CDR3 DNA sequence: TGTGCCAGCAGCTTGGGGCAGGGAGAGACCCAGTACTTC.

This clone turned up a few times. V and J are TRBV29-1 and TRBJ1-1; D is unclear. The CDR3 has 15 amino acids. Deletions cut 1 base from V and 1 base from J, with 13 bases between. Per germline, CDR1 SQVTM and CDR2 ANQGSEA. CDR3 coding DNA: TGCAGCGTTGAAGCGGCGGCAGCTCAGAACACTGAAGCTTTCTTT. It specifies CSVEAAAAQNTEAFF.

J is TRBJ1-1 and V is TRBV7-2, with D maybe TRBD1 (5 bases). Germline assignment: CDR1 SGHTA and CDR2 FQGNSA. The V and J ends lost 5 bases and 10 bases respectively, with 32 bases between them. The CDR3 loop spans 18 amino acids. The CDR3 loop reads CASSTGTRAGPKSWRAFF. Here the CDR3 DNA reads TGTGCCAGCAGCACCGGGACGCGTGCGGGGCCTAAGAGTTGGAGAGCTTTCTTT.

This clone came up once. Other DNA sequences in this specimen translate into the identical CDR3. The chain joins TRBV9 to TRBJ1-5; unclear D gene. The CDR3 is made up of 15 amino acids. CDR1 is SGDLS and CDR2 is YYNGEE in the germline V gene. V lost 0 bases to trimming and J lost 0 bases, with 7 bases between them. The CDR3 protein is CASSVEGYSNQPQHF. The DNA for the CDR3 is TGTGCCAGCAGCGTAGAAGGATATAGCAATCAGCCCCAGCATTTT.

Of note for this clone: Other DNA sequences in the same sample also yield this CDR3. The chain employs TRBV5-1 and TRBJ2-7, with 10 bases aligning to TRBD2. Per the germline V gene, CDR1 is SGHRS and CDR2 is YFSETQ. V lost 0 bases to trimming and J lost 0 bases; unmatched junction nucleotides: 0. The CDR3 loop spans 15 amino acids. The CDR3 region is CASSLASGGSYEQYF. The CDR3 nucleotides read TGCGCCAGCAGCTTGGCTAGCGGGGGCTCCTACGAGCAGTACTTC.